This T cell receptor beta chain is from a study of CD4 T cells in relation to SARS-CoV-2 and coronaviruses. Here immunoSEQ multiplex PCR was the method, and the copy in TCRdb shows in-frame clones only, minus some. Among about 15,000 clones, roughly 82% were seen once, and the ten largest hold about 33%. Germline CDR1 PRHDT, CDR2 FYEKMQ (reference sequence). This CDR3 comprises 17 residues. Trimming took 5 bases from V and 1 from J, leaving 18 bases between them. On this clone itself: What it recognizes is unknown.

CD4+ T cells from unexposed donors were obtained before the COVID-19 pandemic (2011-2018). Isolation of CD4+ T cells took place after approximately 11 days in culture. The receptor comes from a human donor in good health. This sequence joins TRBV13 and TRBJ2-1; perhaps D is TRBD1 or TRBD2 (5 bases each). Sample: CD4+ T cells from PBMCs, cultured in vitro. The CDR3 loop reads CASSPSWTGASYNEQFF. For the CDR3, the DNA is TGTGCCAGCAGCCCCTCCTGGACCGGGGCGTCCTACAATGAGCAGTTCTTC.